This TCR beta chain came from a study of T-cell memory formation after mild COVID-19. Findings of the study overall: Most CD4+ clones that shrank were in CM and EM, while CD8+ ones turned up in EMRA. Some SARS-CoV-2-responding clones were already detected in memory before infection.

This clonotype was seen more than once but under ten times. The antigen remains undetermined. TCRdb processed the 5' RACE reads anew with MiXCR; each CDR3 protein has one entry. The top ten clones hold 7.5% to 10% of a sample with about 400,000 distinct CDR3 sequences, 24% of them seen once. Trimming at V came to 3 bases and at J to 9 bases, leaving 13 bases not matched to a gene. The CDR3 extends over 16 amino acids. The germline V gene encodes CDR1 MGHRA and CDR2 YSYEKL. V and J are TRBV4-1 and TRBJ2-1, with 8 nucleotides matching TRBD2. The sequence was obtained from an adult woman who had mild COVID-19 (a few samples of this study predate the infection). Cell type and time point are not known. The source material was PBMCs or a T cell subset sorted from them (not recorded which). As DNA, the CDR3 is TGCGCCAGCAGCCAGCCTACTAGCGGTCCTCAATTTGAGCAGTTCTTC. Its protein is CASSQPTSGPQFEQFF.